The next 32 T cell receptor beta chains were all read from a single sample in a study of identical twins. TCRdb re-called the 5' RACE reads through MiXCR, storing one row per CDR3 protein. The repertoire has fewer than 650,000 distinct CDR3 sequences, roughly 7.2% of them found once; the top ten carry roughly 1.5%. These same records also appear under a second study, on yellow fever vaccine responses in identical twins.

The sample taken for sequencing was PBMCs. Receptors originate from a woman younger than 35 in good health.

This clonotype was recorded a few times. The chain has TRBV14 and TRBJ2-5, with 10 bases matching TRBD1. Germline assignment: CDR1 SGHDN and CDR2 FVKESK. The J segment lost 2 bases and the V segment lost 3 bases, leaving 6 bases of the junction unmatched. The CDR3 is 16 amino acids. The CDR3 sequence: CASSQGQGRRQETQYF. In DNA form, the CDR3 reads TGTGCCAGCAGCCAGGGACAGGGGAGGAGGCAAGAGACCCAGTACTTC.

This clonotype was counted between two and nine times. This chain links TRBV20-1 with TRBJ2-3; the match to TRBD2 covers 11 bases. Losses at the gene ends were 6 bases for V and 2 bases for J; bases not matched to a gene: 4. Germline assignment: CDR1 DFQATT and CDR2 SNEGSKA (reference sequence). The CDR3 totals 14 residues. The CDR3 protein is CSAKGLADTDTQYF. In DNA form, the CDR3 reads TGCAGTGCGAAGGGACTAGCGGACACAGATACGCAGTATTTT.

This clonotype was recorded at least ten times. This chain joins TRBV15 and TRBJ2-1; D unresolved. V shed 2 bases and J shed 4 bases, with 12 bases lying between them. The CDR3 consists of 15 residues. CDR1 is LNHNV and CDR2 is YYDKDF in the germline V gene (reference sequence). CDR3 sequence: CATSRQSPVYNEQFF. The CDR3 bases are TGTGCCACCAGCAGACAGAGTCCAGTTTACAATGAGCAGTTCTTC.

This clonotype has a handful of counts. This chain uses TRBV7-2 with TRBJ2-7; 9 bases are shared with TRBD1. The CDR3 is 13 amino acids. Trimming took 5 bases from V and 2 from J; bases not matched to a gene: 1. The germline gives CDR1 SGHTA, CDR2 FQGNSA. The CDR3 region is CASSRQGAYEQYF. The CDR3 coding sequence is TGTGCCAGCAGCCGACAGGGGGCCTACGAGCAGTACTTC.

The genes are TRBV6-1 and TRBJ2-7; D possibly matches TRBD1 or TRBD2 (6 bases each). The CDR3 has 18 residues. Germline assignment: CDR1 MNHNS and CDR2 SASEGT. V lost 4 bases to trimming and J lost 1 base, with 23 bases between them. The CDR3 bases are TGTGCCAGCAGTGGGGTCGGGTCCGGGGGCGAAATATCCTACGAGCAGTACTTC. The encoded protein is CASSGVGSGGEISYEQYF.

This clonotype was counted at least ten times. The chain carries TRBV7-6 and TRBJ2-1, with 8 bases identical to TRBD1. The CDR3 contains 16 residues. Per germline, CDR1 SGHVS and CDR2 FNYEAQ. V lost 2 bases and J lost 5; bases outside the gene matches: 8. This chain's CDR3 is CASSLIVSGGHNEQFF. The CDR3 DNA is TGTGCCAGCAGCTTAATTGTGTCAGGGGGCCACAATGAGCAGTTCTTC.

The CDR3, as DNA: TGTGCCAGTAGTATAATTTCGCCCAGCGTCTACAATGAGCAGTTCTTC. Amino acid sequence: CASSIISPSVYNEQFF. J is TRBJ2-1 and V is TRBV19, with D unclear. The CDR3 runs 16 residues. Germline assignment: CDR1 LNHDA and CDR2 SQIVND (reference sequence). V was cut by 2 bases and J by 3 bases, with 14 bases left in between.

In this sample, this clonotype turned up a few times. This chain links TRBV10-3 with TRBJ1-1, with 11 positions matching TRBD1. V lost 7 bases to trimming and J lost 4 bases; unmatched junction nucleotides: 8. CDR1 is ENHRY and CDR2 is SYGVKD in the germline V gene. The CDR3 is 15 amino acids. The CDR3 here is CAITTDRGRITEAFF. The CDR3 nucleotides read TGTGCCATCACTACGGACAGGGGGCGAATCACTGAAGCTTTCTTT.

V gene TRBV3-1 combines with J gene TRBJ2-3, with D perhaps assigned TRBD1 or TRBD2 (7 bases each). The CDR3 runs to 16 residues. Germline V CDR1 and CDR2: LGHDT, YNNKEL (reference sequence). V was clipped by 4 bases and J by 5 bases, with 19 bases between them. The CDR3 nucleotides read TGTGCCAGCAGCCCCCTACCAGGGGGGGGCGTAGATACGCAGTATTTT. Its protein is CASSPLPGGGVDTQYF.

In its sample, this clonotype was seen a few times. The V and J genes are TRBV15 and TRBJ2-1; 9 bases are shared with TRBD2. Germline assignment: CDR1 LNHNV and CDR2 YYDKDF (reference sequence). Unmatched junction bases numbered 4, after V lost 3 bases and J lost 7 bases. This CDR3 spans 14 amino acids. This CDR3 is CATSSSGRRNEQFF. In DNA form, the CDR3 reads TGTGCCACCAGCAGTAGCGGGAGAAGGAATGAGCAGTTCTTC.

This clonotype appeared a few times. This sequence joins TRBV25-1 and TRBJ1-4; 8 bases are a match to TRBD1. With 2 bases clipped from V and 8 bases from J, the junction kept 7 bases outside the gene matches. The germline V gene encodes CDR1 MGHDK and CDR2 SYGVNS. CDR3 length: 15 amino acids. DNA of the CDR3: TGTGCCAGCAGTGAACCGGGGACAGGCGGAGAAAAACTGTTTTTT. Its translation: CASSEPGTGGEKLFF.

This clonotype appeared a few times. The genes are TRBV4-1 and TRBJ2-5, with 9 bases fitting TRBD1. V gave up 3 bases and J gave up 2 bases; unmatched junction bases: 7. Germline loops: CDR1 MGHRA, CDR2 YSYEKL. This CDR3 comprises 16 residues. CDR3 in amino acids: CASSQDWGTGQETQYF. CDR3 DNA: TGCGCCAGCAGCCAGGACTGGGGGACAGGGCAAGAGACCCAGTACTTC.

This clonotype was seen only a few times. The chain recombines TRBV5-6 with TRBJ2-7; maybe TRBD1 (5 bases). Trimming shortened V by 0 bases and J by 2 bases, and 15 bases separated the two germline ends. Germline CDR1 reads SGHDT; CDR2 reads YYEEEE. The CDR3 covers 16 residues. CDR3: CASSLVEGLGAYEQYF. CDR3 coding DNA: TGTGCCAGCAGCTTGGTTGAAGGGTTAGGGGCCTACGAGCAGTACTTC.

Many counts were recorded for this clonotype. The CDR3 DNA reads TGCGCCAGCAGCCAAACCAACAGGAATGAGCAGTTCTTC. Translated: CASSQTNRNEQFF. V usage is TRBV5-1 and J usage is TRBJ2-1, with TRBD1 as a possible D gene (5 bases). Germline V gene lookup returns CDR1 SGHRS and CDR2 YFSETQ. V was trimmed by 4 bases and J by 7 bases, leaving 12 bases between them. The CDR3 has 13 residues.

This chain connects TRBV20-1 to TRBJ2-1; D not resolved. This CDR3 contains 15 residues. CDR1 DFQATT and CDR2 SNEGSKA come from the germline V gene (reference sequence). The V end was cut by 5 bases, the J end by 0 bases, with 14 bases between. The CDR3 loop reads CSAPKAVTSYNEQFF. CDR3 DNA: TGCAGTGCTCCCAAAGCTGTTACCTCCTACAATGAGCAGTTCTTC.

A few counts support this clonotype. The rearrangement joins TRBV20-1 to TRBJ2-7; 8 positions agree with TRBD1. CDR1 is DFQATT and CDR2 is SNEGSKA in the germline V gene (reference sequence). The trim removed 6 bases at V and 3 bases at J, leaving 7 bases unmatched. This CDR3 is built from 13 residues. This chain's CDR3 is CSAQGQVFYEQYV. The CDR3 nucleotides are TGCAGTGCCCAGGGACAGGTCTTCTACGAGCAGTACGTC.

This clonotype was observed at least ten times. The chain uses TRBV24-1 and TRBJ1-1; D is ambiguous. Germline V gene lookup returns CDR1 KGHDR and CDR2 SFDVKD. V was pared by 9 bases and J by 1 base, with 26 bases between. The CDR3 extends over 18 amino acids. Here the CDR3 DNA reads TGTGCCACCGCCCTGTTAGTCGGAACAGACGGTAGGAACACTGAAGCTTTCTTT. Encoded protein: CATALLVGTDGRNTEAFF.

This clonotype was observed a handful of times. V usage is TRBV4-1 and J usage is TRBJ1-4; 7 bases match TRBD1. Germline V gene data show CDR1 as MGHRA and CDR2 as YSYEKL. V lost 4 bases and J lost 8; bases outside the gene matches: 10. The CDR3 sequence is 15 residues long. The CDR3 region is CASSRMTGRREKLFF. The CDR3 nucleotides read TGCGCCAGCAGCCGAATGACAGGGCGGCGGGAAAAACTGTTTTTT.

The chain has TRBV7-9 and TRBJ2-1, with D possibly TRBD2 on 6 matching bases. The CDR3 loop spans 15 amino acids. V was shortened by 5 bases and J by 6 bases, with 17 bases between the two germline ends. Germline V CDR1 and CDR2: SEHNR, FQNEAQ (reference sequence). The CDR3 protein is CASSPLGGSTNEQFF. CDR3 nucleotides: TGTGCCAGCAGCCCACTTGGGGGGTCGACCAATGAGCAGTTCTTC.

V is TRBV4-2 and J is TRBJ1-5; D is unresolved. V lost 2 bases and J 5 bases, leaving 13 bases between the germline ends. This CDR3 region has 15 residues. Germline V gene sequence: CDR1 LGHNA, CDR2 YNFKEQ. The chain's CDR3 is CASSQSGGTDQPQHF. Here the CDR3 DNA reads TGTGCCAGCAGCCAATCTGGTGGTACGGATCAGCCCCAGCATTTT.

This clonotype has only a few counts. The J gene is TRBJ2-5, the V gene TRBV29-1; 12 nucleotides match TRBD2. CDR1 is SQVTM, CDR2 ANQGSEA, per germline. This CDR3 is 13 amino acids long. V shed 7 bases, J shed 5 bases, and the junction held 5 bases outside the gene matches. The CDR3 coding sequence is TGCAGCGCAGGACTAGCGGGAATGGAGACCCAGTACTTC. It translates to CSAGLAGMETQYF.

The gene calls are TRBV28 and TRBJ2-7, with 9 bases aligning to TRBD1. Germline CDR1 and CDR2: MDHEN and SYDVKM. V shed 3 bases, J shed 7 bases, and the junction held 10 bases outside the gene matches. This CDR3 region has 15 residues. The CDR3 sequence: CASSLGTGMVYEQYV. CDR3 bases: TGTGCCAGCAGTTTGGGGACAGGGATGGTTTATGAGCAGTACGTC.

The chain employs TRBV2 and TRBJ2-2, with D uncertain. V lost 5 bases, J lost 7 bases, and 11 bases lay in between. The length of the CDR3 is 13 residues. Germline CDR1 and CDR2: SNHLY and FYNNEI. The CDR3 here is CASSPQFGGELFF. In nucleotides, the CDR3 is TGTGCCAGCAGTCCCCAGTTCGGCGGGGAGCTGTTTTTT.

This clonotype was found many times. The J gene is TRBJ2-3, the V gene TRBV24-1, with 8 bases aligning to TRBD1. The V and J ends lost 0 bases and 4 bases, in that order; junction bases with no gene match: 2. The CDR3 runs 15 residues. Per the germline V gene, CDR1 is KGHDR and CDR2 is SFDVKD. Here the CDR3 DNA reads TGTGCCACCAGTGATTTGGGCAGGGGGCCAGATACGCAGTATTTT. It encodes CATSDLGRGPDTQYF.

Ten or more counts support this clonotype. For the CDR3, the DNA is TGCAGTGCTAGAGCAGGAGGAGCCTACGAGCAGTACTTC. Its protein is CSARAGGAYEQYF. J is TRBJ2-7 and V is TRBV20-1, with D possibly being TRBD2 (5 bases). CDR3 length: 13 amino acids. In germline, CDR1 is DFQATT, CDR2 SNEGSKA (reference sequence). The germline V and J ends were trimmed by 1 base and 2 bases, with 9 bases remaining between them.

This clonotype has just a few counts. V gene TRBV18 combines with J gene TRBJ2-7; 9 bases align to TRBD1. The junction had 3 bases not matched to a gene; V was cut back by 3 bases and J by 0 bases. The CDR3 contains 15 residues. Germline V gene data show CDR1 as KGHSH and CDR2 as LQKENI. The CDR3 nucleotides are TGTGCCAGCTCACCTCGGACAGGGGCCTCCTACGAGCAGTACTTC. Its translation: CASSPRTGASYEQYF.

The rearrangement links TRBV7-8 to TRBJ2-7; D is unresolved. CDR1 and CDR2 (germline): SGHVS, FQNEAQ. With 5 bases removed from V and 3 bases from J, the gap between germline ends came to 14 bases. The CDR3 consists of 14 residues. CDR3 amino acids: CASSSAPSNYEQYV. The CDR3, as DNA: TGTGCCAGCAGCAGCGCCCCGAGTAACTACGAGCAGTACGTC.

The table lists this clonotype with many counts. V and J are TRBV5-1 and TRBJ1-1, with 7 bases matching TRBD1. The junction had 4 bases not matched to a gene; V was cut back by 4 bases and J by 1 base. The CDR3 is 14 amino acids. In germline, CDR1 is SGHRS, CDR2 YFSETQ. The CDR3 spells CASSTGQQNTEAFF. CDR3 DNA: TGCGCCAGCAGCACGGGACAGCAGAACACTGAAGCTTTCTTT.

The chain carries TRBV29-1 and TRBJ2-5; either TRBD1 or TRBD2 may supply D (6 bases each). The CDR3 is 18 residues long. V was shortened by 1 base and J by 4 bases, with 25 bases between the two germline ends. Germline assignment: CDR1 SQVTM and CDR2 ANQGSEA. The DNA of the CDR3 is TGCAGCGTTGAAGTGGAGGGGAATGGACAGATCCGCGGAGAGACCCAGTACTTC. Amino acids: CSVEVEGNGQIRGETQYF. The full variable domain, its missing parts supplied by reference TRBV29-1 and TRBJ2-5, is SAVISQKPSRDICQRGTSLTIQCQVDSQVTMMFWYRQQPGQSLTLIATANQGSEATYESGFVIDKFPISRPNLTFSTLTVSNMSPEDSSIYLCSVEVEGNGQIRGETQYFGPGTRLLVL.

This clonotype was counted between two and nine times. The chain links TRBV20-1 to TRBJ1-2; D uncertain. This CDR3 region has 12 residues. The germline gives CDR1 DFQATT, CDR2 SNEGSKA (reference sequence). Trimming took 1 base from V and 10 from J, leaving 13 bases between them. CDR3 protein: CSARVGELVYTF. CDR3 nucleotides: TGCAGTGCTAGAGTTGGGGAGCTCGTCTACACCTTC.

This sequence joins TRBV4-1 and TRBJ2-2; weak D call: TRBD1 (6 bases). CDR3 length: 15 residues. Between the trimmed V and J ends, which lost 0 bases and 6 bases, there was a span of 11 bases. CDR1 is MGHRA, CDR2 YSYEKL, per germline. CDR3 residues: CASSQDLSGAGELFF. CDR3 DNA: TGCGCCAGCAGCCAAGATCTCTCAGGGGCCGGGGAGCTGTTTTTT.

The chain couples TRBV7-3 to TRBJ2-2, with 9 bases matching TRBD1. Germline CDR1 reads SGHTA; CDR2 reads FQGTGA. The CDR3 sequence is 16 residues long. V trimming: 5 bases; J trimming: 1 base; junction bases outside the gene matches: 5. The CDR3 protein is CASSQQGAGNTGELFF. In nucleotides, the CDR3 is TGTGCCAGCAGCCAACAGGGGGCGGGGAACACCGGGGAGCTGTTTTTT.